This TCR beta chain originates from a study of CD8+ T cells in alopecia areata. V was pared by 0 bases and J by 6 bases, with 8 bases between. CDR3 length equals 14 residues. From germline, CDR1 is MNHEY and CDR2 SVGAGI. Points from the study as a whole: Resident alphabeta T-cell populations of normal skin are likewise subject to sequencing in scalp samples.

Individuals with alopecia areata gave both lesional scalp punch biopsies and peripheral blood for collection. Comments on this clone: Its antigen is unknown.

Extraction and reverse transcription of RNA yielded cDNA as the sequencing template. The protocol was immunoSEQ multiplex PCR, while the TCRdb copy is restricted to in-frame clones and leaves out a portion. The sample lists fewer than 100,000 clones; roughly two fifths were seen once. The chain recombines TRBV6-5 with TRBJ2-2; possible D gene TRBD1, 5 bases. This clonotype was obtained from a human donor with alopecia areata. Specimen: CD4+ T cells sorted from blood. The CDR3 reads CASSYSAGSGELFF. The CDR3 DNA sequence: TGTGCCAGCAGTTACTCCGCAGGGTCCGGGGAGCTGTTTTTT.